This T cell receptor beta chain was recorded in a study of cytomegalovirus exposure and HLA in healthy donors. Overall study findings and caveats: It was about 180 TCR beta chains that were listed as cytomegalovirus-associated. According to a later analysis, TCR clusters from the first cohort tended to co-occur in the roughly 130 validation repertoires.

This clone was observed once. Its antigen is still unknown. The CDR3 is 16 amino acids. The V end lost 1 base, the J end lost 8 bases, and 17 bases lay between the germline ends. CDR1 is MNHEY, CDR2 SMNVEV, per germline (reference sequence). Only in-frame clones appear in the TCRdb table, and some are missing; sequencing was by immunoSEQ multiplex PCR. The sample has about 360,000 clones, 86% seen once; the top ten hold under 0.95%. The rearrangement joins TRBV27 to TRBJ2-2, with D perhaps TRBD2 (6 bases). Sequencing used PBMCs. This TCR came from a woman under 30 in good health and CMV-seronegative. The CDR3 spells CASSLYGAGRGGELFF. DNA of the CDR3: TGTGCCAGCAGTTTATACGGGGCGGGACGCGGAGGGGAGCTGTTTTTT.